The 32 T cell receptor beta chains reported below all come from one sample, sequenced in a study of blood T cell repertoires in COVID-19. TCRdb's table, derived via immunoSEQ multiplex PCR, lists solely in-frame clones and lacks some. Here the sample spans about 200,000 clones, 70% to 90% being singletons. Sequenced: peripheral blood. These receptors originate from a woman in her forties or fifties with acute or convalescent COVID-19.

The genes are TRBV28 and TRBJ1-3; D is ambiguous. From germline, CDR1 is MDHEN and CDR2 SYDVKM. The CDR3 totals 15 residues. V was pared by 2 bases and J by 0 bases, with 8 bases between. The DNA for the CDR3 is TGTGCCAGCAGTTTAGCCAGCGGCTCTGGAAACACCATATATTTT. Its protein is CASSLASGSGNTIYF.

The chain employs TRBV6-2 or TRBV6-3 and TRBJ2-7, with 7 bases aligning to TRBD1. From germline, CDR1 is MNHEY and CDR2 SVGEGT. The junction had 8 bases not matched to a gene; V was cut back by 4 bases and J by 11 bases. This CDR3 region has 12 residues. The CDR3 DNA reads TGTGCCAGCAGTTCCCCGACAGGGCGGGAGTACTTC. Translated, it gives CASSSPTGREYF.

This clone was counted between two and nine times. This chain uses TRBV30 with TRBJ1-1; 10 nucleotides line up with TRBD1. Germline values: CDR1 GTSNPN, CDR2 SVGIG (reference sequence). The length of the CDR3 is 13 residues. Trimming took 1 base from V and 11 from J; bases not matched to a gene: 7. In DNA form, the CDR3 reads TGTGCCTGGAGTGCCCTCGGGACAGGGGAGGCTTTCTTT. Its translation: CAWSALGTGEAFF.

The chain has TRBV3-1 (or the pseudogene TRBV3-2) and TRBJ1-1; no reliable D call. The CDR3 totals 13 residues. Between the trimmed V and J ends, which lost 4 bases and 1 base, there was a span of 7 bases. Per the germline V gene, CDR1 is LGHDT and CDR2 is YNNKEL (reference sequence). The CDR3 region is CASSPEGNTEAFF. CDR3 nucleotide sequence: TGTGCCAGCAGCCCGGAGGGGAACACTGAAGCTTTCTTT.

A few counts support this clone. The gene calls are TRBV2 and TRBJ1-3, with D perhaps TRBD1 (5 bases). Germline V lookup: CDR1 SNHLY, CDR2 FYNNEI. V shed 5 bases and J shed 2 bases, with 10 bases lying between them. The CDR3 length is 14 residues. CDR3 residues: CASSLEGTGNTIYF. The DNA of the CDR3 is TGTGCCAGCAGTTTGGAGGGGACTGGAAACACCATATATTTT.

This clone came up once. The chain joins TRBV6-5 to TRBJ2-7; D might be TRBD1 (6 bases). The CDR3 length is 16 residues. V dropped 4 bases and J dropped 0 bases, with 16 bases sitting between them. CDR1 and CDR2 (germline): MNHEY, SVGAGI. CDR3 sequence: CASSSPGGQSSYEQYF. The CDR3 coding sequence is TGTGCCAGCAGTTCCCCAGGTGGACAGAGCTCCTACGAGCAGTACTTC.

This chain links TRBV30 with TRBJ1-2, with a tentative D call TRBD1 (6 bases). The CDR3 is 14 amino acids. CDR1 is GTSNPN and CDR2 is SVGIG in the germline V gene (reference sequence). V shed 2 bases and J shed 5 bases, with 15 bases lying between them. In DNA form, the CDR3 reads TGTGCCTGGAGTTCCCGGAAGGGGGGGTATGGCTACACCTTC. Its protein is CAWSSRKGGYGYTF.

The gene calls are TRBV24-1 and TRBJ2-5, with a tentative D call TRBD1 (6 bases). The germline CDR1 and CDR2 sequences are KGHDR and SFDVKD. V dropped 0 bases and J dropped 4 bases, with 11 bases sitting between them. CDR3 length: 15 residues. For the CDR3, the DNA is TGTGCCACCAGTGATTTGGGGGTAGGGGGAGAGACCCAGTACTTC. Residues: CATSDLGVGGETQYF.

This clone appeared once. The chain combines TRBV2 with TRBJ2-3; TRBD2 aligns across 9 bases. Germline V lookup: CDR1 SNHLY, CDR2 FYNNEI. V was pared by 7 bases and J by 3 bases, with 5 bases of the junction left unmatched. The CDR3 loop spans 14 amino acids. DNA for the CDR3: TGTGCCAGCACCCCGACTAGCGGAACAGATACGCAGTATTTT. This encodes CASTPTSGTDTQYF.

The chain has TRBV4-3 and TRBJ2-2; tentatively, D is TRBD2 (7 bases). The ends were cut back, 4 bases at V and 0 bases at J, with 18 bases in the middle. Germline lookup yields CDR1 LGHNA and CDR2 YSLEER. The CDR3 covers 18 residues. CDR3 loop: CASSLKVVGGPNTGELFF. The CDR3 DNA reads as TGCGCCAGCAGCCTAAAGGTAGTCGGGGGGCCGAACACCGGGGAGCTGTTTTTT.

CDR3 bases: TGTGCCAGCAGTCTTGGAGGCCAGCCCCAGCATTTT. It translates to CASSLGGQPQHF. This chain connects TRBV6-2 or TRBV6-3 to TRBJ1-5; D not resolved. The V end was cut by 5 bases, the J end by 7 bases, with 9 bases between. Per the germline V gene, CDR1 is MNHEY and CDR2 is SVGEGT. The CDR3 length is 12 residues.

The genes are TRBV5-1 and TRBJ2-2; 11 bases agree with TRBD2. After removal of 3 bases from V and 5 bases from J, the junction contained 6 bases not matched to a gene. Germline CDR1 SGHRS, CDR2 YFSETQ. The length of the CDR3 is 16 residues. This CDR3 reads CASSSSSSGGTGELFF. CDR3 nucleotides: TGCGCCAGCAGCTCCTCTTCTAGCGGGGGGACCGGGGAGCTGTTTTTT.

The chain recombines TRBV6-2 or TRBV6-3 with TRBJ2-7; D possibly corresponds to TRBD1 (7 bases). The CDR3 contains 16 residues. Germline V gene data show CDR1 as MNHEY and CDR2 as SVGEGT. The V and J ends lost 2 bases and 0 bases respectively, with 14 bases between them. The CDR3 coding sequence is TGTGCCAGCAGTTACCCCCAGGGGGGAAGCTCCTACGAGCAGTACTTC. It specifies CASSYPQGGSSYEQYF.

The chain combines TRBV11-2 with TRBJ1-2, with TRBD1 as a possible D gene (5 bases). Trimming shortened V by 5 bases and J by 4 bases, and 17 bases separated the two germline ends. CDR1 and CDR2 (germline): SGHAT, FQNNGV. There are 15 residues in the CDR3. The CDR3 region is CASSKGHGMGYGYTF. The CDR3 nucleotides read TGTGCCAGCAGCAAAGGACATGGGATGGGCTATGGCTACACCTTC.

The chain employs TRBV9 and TRBJ2-1, with TRBD1 as a possible D gene (5 bases). Germline-derived CDR1 and CDR2 are SGDLS and YYNGEE. CDR3 length: 14 residues. V was clipped by 2 bases and J by 5 bases, with 11 bases between them. CDR3 loop: CASSVGAWNNEQFF. In DNA, the CDR3 is TGTGCCAGCAGCGTTGGGGCTTGGAACAATGAGCAGTTCTTC.

This clone was seen a handful of times. The gene calls are TRBV4-2 and TRBJ2-7, with TRBD2 matching over 10 bases. V shed 0 bases, J shed 5 bases, and the junction held 10 bases outside the gene matches. CDR1 LGHNA and CDR2 YNFKEQ come from the germline V gene. The CDR3 is 17 amino acids. The CDR3 protein is CASSQEGASGSPHEQYF. The CDR3 nucleotides are TGTGCCAGCAGCCAAGAGGGGGCTAGCGGGAGCCCCCACGAGCAGTACTTC.

The chain uses TRBV6-2 or TRBV6-3 and TRBJ2-1, with D uncertain. CDR1 is MNHEY, CDR2 SVGEGT, per germline. Deletions cut 4 bases from V and 4 bases from J, with 11 bases between. This CDR3 comprises 14 residues. CDR3 DNA: TGTGCCAGCAGTTCCGCGTCCGGTTACAATGAGCAGTTCTTC. It specifies CASSSASGYNEQFF.

In DNA form, the CDR3 reads TGTGCCAGCAGCTCCATGCAGTTCTTC. It encodes CASSSMQFF. V usage is TRBV3-1 (or the pseudogene TRBV3-2) and J usage is TRBJ2-1, with D uncertain. With 5 bases removed from V and 12 bases from J, the gap between germline ends came to 5 bases. The CDR3 sequence is 9 residues long. Germline V gives CDR1 LGHDT, CDR2 YNNKEL (reference sequence).

The genes are TRBV6-5 and TRBJ2-5, with a weak D call TRBD1 (6 bases). Germline CDR1 MNHEY, CDR2 SVGAGI. CDR3 length equals 13 residues. The V end lost 7 bases, the J end lost 2 bases, and 11 bases lay between the germline ends. CDR3 in DNA: TGTGCCAGCATCTTGACAGGTCAAGAGACCCAGTACTTC. Protein sequence: CASILTGQETQYF.

The chain has TRBV18 and TRBJ2-5; TRBD1 agrees at 11 bases. The CDR3 consists of 15 residues. CDR1 and CDR2 from the germline V gene are KGHSH and LQKENI. Trimming cost V 2 bases and J 2 bases; bases outside gene matches: 1. The CDR3 loop reads CASSPGTGGQETQYF. The CDR3 bases are TGTGCCAGCTCACCAGGGACAGGGGGGCAAGAGACCCAGTACTTC.

This clone was seen once. V and J are TRBV27 and TRBJ2-3; TRBD1 matches at 7 bases. Per the germline V gene, CDR1 is MNHEY and CDR2 is SMNVEV (reference sequence). The length of the CDR3 is 16 residues. V lost 3 bases and J lost 5; bases outside the gene matches: 11. The CDR3 loop is CASSFWAGGGLDTQYF. The CDR3 DNA sequence: TGTGCCAGCAGTTTTTGGGCAGGGGGTGGTCTAGATACGCAGTATTTT.

This clone was observed a single time. The CDR3: CATSEARGSNQPQHF. CDR3 bases: TGTGCCACCAGTGAGGCCAGGGGAAGCAATCAGCCCCAGCATTTT. The chain recombines TRBV24-1 with TRBJ1-5; D possibly corresponds to TRBD1 (6 bases). This CDR3 is 15 amino acids long. The ends were cut back, 4 bases at V and 1 base at J, with 10 bases in the middle. Germline values: CDR1 KGHDR, CDR2 SFDVKD.

In nucleotides, the CDR3 is TGTGCCAGCAGCGTAGGCGGGGCGGCCTACGAGCAGTACTTC. It is translated as CASSVGGAAYEQYF. This rearrangement joins TRBV9 to TRBJ2-7; the D gene is possibly TRBD2 (6 bases). Trimming shortened V by 0 bases and J by 2 bases, and 9 bases separated the two germline ends. Per the germline V gene, CDR1 is SGDLS and CDR2 is YYNGEE. CDR3 size: 14 residues. Variable domain in full (rest from reference TRBV9 and TRBJ2-7): DSGVTQTPKHLITATGQRVTLRCSPRSGDLSVYWYQQSLDQGLQFLIQYYNGEERAKGNILERFSAQQFPDLHSELNLSSLELGDSALYFCASSVGGAAYEQYFGPGTRLTVT.

This chain connects TRBV7-2 to TRBJ1-2; D unclear. The CDR3 contains 14 residues. Germline V gene lookup returns CDR1 SGHTA and CDR2 FQGNSA. The germline V and J ends were trimmed by 1 base and 10 bases, with 16 bases remaining between them. CDR3 DNA sequence: TGTGCCAGCAGCTTAGGAGATAGTGCGGGTGCCTACACCTTC. Its protein product is CASSLGDSAGAYTF.

This clone was observed a few times. The J gene is TRBJ2-7, the V gene TRBV5-6, with a tentative D call TRBD2 (5 bases). Trimming left V 6 bases short and J 5 bases short, with 12 bases between. In germline, CDR1 is SGHDT, CDR2 YYEEEE. The CDR3 loop spans 12 amino acids. CDR3 protein: CASNGMSNEQYF. In nucleotides, the CDR3 is TGTGCCAGCAACGGGATGTCGAACGAGCAGTACTTC.

The J gene is TRBJ1-2, the V gene TRBV5-1; D perhaps matches TRBD1 (5 bases). Germline V gene sequence: CDR1 SGHRS, CDR2 YFSETQ. Trimming stripped 1 base from V and 4 bases from J, with 17 bases between. This CDR3 region has 16 residues. The CDR3, as DNA: TGCGCCAGCAGCTTGACCCCCAGGGTCTGGGGCTATGGCTACACCTTC. Its translation is CASSLTPRVWGYGYTF.

This chain connects TRBV5-1 to TRBJ1-4; TRBD1 matches at 11 bases. The V segment lost 2 bases and the J segment 11 bases; nucleotides outside the gene matches: 5. The CDR3 consists of 14 residues. CDR1 is SGHRS and CDR2 is YFSETQ in the germline V gene. The CDR3 region has the DNA TGCGCCAGCAGCTTCGGGACAGGGGGGGATAAACTGTTTTTT. Encoded protein: CASSFGTGGDKLFF.

Concerning this clone itself: The junction does not match germline at one end; this may be a read error. DNA of the CDR3: TGTGCCAGCAGGGACCGGGACTCTCGACCCGACTTC. It encodes CASRDRDSRPDF. The rearrangement links TRBV6-5 to TRBJ2-7; maybe TRBD2 (6 bases). CDR3 length: 12 residues. From germline, CDR1 is MNHEY and CDR2 SVGAGI.

The chain links TRBV4-3 to TRBJ1-2, with D unclear. Germline values: CDR1 LGHNA, CDR2 YSLEER. This CDR3 has 14 residues. The V gene lost 5 bases and the J gene lost 6 bases, with 16 bases spanning the gap. The CDR3 nucleotides are TGCGCCAGCAGCAATTCCGGAGGGTGGGATGGCTACACCTTC. Encoded protein: CASSNSGGWDGYTF.

This sequence joins TRBV7-2 and TRBJ2-1, with 12 bases aligning to TRBD2. This CDR3 spans 15 amino acids. Germline V gives CDR1 SGHTA, CDR2 FQGNSA. The ends lost 5 bases at V and 6 bases at J; junction bases unmatched: 5. Here the CDR3 reads CASSERTSGINEQFF. Written as DNA, the CDR3 is TGTGCCAGCAGCGAACGGACTAGCGGGATCAATGAGCAGTTCTTC.

The gene calls are TRBV7-2 and TRBJ2-7; D is unresolved. From germline, CDR1 is SGHTA and CDR2 FQGNSA. The CDR3 totals 14 residues. V lost 2 bases to trimming and J lost 0 bases, with 8 bases between them. CDR3 nucleotide sequence: TGTGCCAGCAGCTTAATAAAGAGCTCCTACGAGCAGTACTTC. Protein product: CASSLIKSSYEQYF. The entire variable domain, with the rest obtained from reference TRBV7-2 and TRBJ2-7, is as follows: GAGVSQSPSNKVTEKGKDVELRCDPISGHTALYWYRQSLGQGLEFLIYFQGNSAPDKSGLPSDRFSAERTGGSVSTLTIQRTQQEDSAVYLCASSLIKSSYEQYFGPGTRLTVT.

The chain is built from TRBV5-1 and TRBJ1-4; no clear D. CDR3 length: 15 amino acids. Germline values: CDR1 SGHRS, CDR2 YFSETQ. Trimming left V 0 bases short and J 0 bases short, with 6 bases between. The CDR3 protein is CASSLGSTTNEKLFF. CDR3 nucleotide sequence: TGCGCCAGCAGCTTGGGGTCTACAACTAATGAAAAACTGTTTTTT.